The 30 T cell receptor beta chains below were found in one sample sequenced in a study of shared T cell receptors in the human thymus. Sequencing used immunoSEQ multiplex PCR; TCRdb keeps in-frame clones, though not all of them. The data show about 660,000 clones, around 87% seen once. These data were likewise used in another study, on human thymus T cells.

Sequencing used thymocytes. These receptors all come from a boy under two years old with a congenital heart defect.

The V gene is TRBV25-1, the J gene TRBJ1-4; D is uncertain. This CDR3 region has 15 residues. V was clipped by 0 bases and J by 9 bases, with 14 bases between them. Germline CDR1 is MGHDK and CDR2 is SYGVNS. For the CDR3, the DNA is TGTGCCAGCAGTGAATATGGAGAGTGGAATCAAAAACTGTTTTTT. Its protein product is CASSEYGEWNQKLFF.

The DNA of the CDR3 is TGTGCCAGCAAACTCACAGGGGAAGGGAGAGCTTTCTTT. Encoded protein: CASKLTGEGRAFF. The gene calls are TRBV27 and TRBJ1-1, with 7 bases matching TRBD1. The CDR3 length is 13 residues. The V gene's germline CDR1 is MNHEY and CDR2 SMNVEV (reference sequence). With V trimmed by 7 bases and J by 10 bases, 12 bases remained unmatched.

The chain recombines TRBV4-3 with TRBJ2-5; the D gene is possibly TRBD2 (7 bases). Germline CDR1 reads LGHNA; CDR2 reads YSLEER. CDR3 length: 16 amino acids. V dropped 0 bases and J dropped 5 bases, with 16 bases sitting between them. The CDR3 spells CASSQEGQGREETQYF. The CDR3 DNA is TGCGCCAGCAGCCAAGAGGGGCAGGGGCGGGAGGAGACCCAGTACTTC.

This chain uses TRBV5-1 with TRBJ1-2; D not resolved. Germline values: CDR1 SGHRS, CDR2 YFSETQ. Trimming took 1 base from V and 4 from J, leaving 14 bases between them. The CDR3 is 15 residues long. The CDR3 reads CASSLPGSAAYGYTF. CDR3 DNA sequence: TGCGCCAGCAGCTTGCCCGGGTCTGCGGCCTATGGCTACACCTTC.

This chain joins TRBV6-5 and TRBJ2-5; 7 bases are a match to TRBD1. The CDR3 consists of 16 residues. J gave up 2 bases and V 4 bases, and 10 bases lay outside the gene matches. The germline V gene has CDR1 MNHEY and CDR2 SVGAGI. CDR3 nucleotide sequence: TGTGCCAGCAGTTTCCACCCGGGACAGCTTCAAGAGACCCAGTACTTC. Its translation: CASSFHPGQLQETQYF.

The chain joins TRBV6-5 to TRBJ2-1, with D perhaps TRBD1 (5 bases). The CDR3 spans 16 residues. V was cut by 0 bases and J by 5 bases, with 14 bases left in between. The germline V gene encodes CDR1 MNHEY and CDR2 SVGAGI. The CDR3 DNA reads TGTGCCAGCAGTTACTCTCGCAGGGTTGCCAACAATGAGCAGTTCTTC. As protein: CASSYSRRVANNEQFF.

The rearrangement uses TRBV4-1 and TRBJ2-1; TRBD2 aligns across 7 bases. This CDR3 spans 15 amino acids. CDR1 is MGHRA, CDR2 YSYEKL, per germline. V lost 2 bases and J lost 10; bases outside the gene matches: 11. In DNA form, the CDR3 reads TGCGCCAGCAGCCAAACCTTCGCGGGAGCCTCAGAGCAGTTCTTC. It is translated as CASSQTFAGASEQFF.

The V call is TRBV28, the J call TRBJ1-2; the match to TRBD1 covers 10 bases. The V gene end was trimmed by 8 bases and the J gene end by 2 bases; junction bases not matched to a gene: 8. The CDR3 contains 15 residues. Germline loops: CDR1 MDHEN, CDR2 SYDVKM. CDR3 nucleotides: TGTGCCAGCCTAGGGACAGGGGAAGTAAACTATGGCTACACCTTC. Its protein product is CASLGTGEVNYGYTF.

This rearrangement joins TRBV28 to TRBJ1-2; D not resolved. The CDR3 covers 13 residues. The V gene's germline CDR1 is MDHEN and CDR2 SYDVKM. V shed 6 bases and J shed 8 bases, with 16 bases lying between them. This chain's CDR3 is CASRPPTTGGYTF. The CDR3 DNA reads as TGTGCCAGCAGGCCTCCCACTACGGGGGGCTACACCTTC.

The V call is TRBV7-3, the J call TRBJ2-3, with 14 bases fitting TRBD2. The V and J ends lost 5 bases and 2 bases, in that order; junction bases with no gene match: 18. Germline V gene lookup returns CDR1 SGHTA and CDR2 FQGTGA. The CDR3 sequence is 21 residues long. The CDR3 coding sequence is TGTGCCAGCAGCCCCCTAGGACTAGCGGGGGGCCCATATCGTCCCACAGATACGCAGTATTTT. Residues: CASSPLGLAGGPYRPTDTQYF.

This chain links TRBV7-6 with TRBJ2-6; the D gene is possibly TRBD2 (6 bases). Trimming stripped 6 bases from V and 1 base from J, with 16 bases between. Per the germline V gene, CDR1 is SGHVS and CDR2 is FNYEAQ. This CDR3 has 17 residues. The CDR3 reads CASRELLAGSGANVLTF. In DNA, the CDR3 is TGTGCCAGCAGGGAGCTGTTGGCGGGATCTGGGGCCAACGTCCTGACTTTC. The full variable domain, with the rest looked up from reference TRBV7-6 and TRBJ2-6, is GAGVSQSPRYKVTKRGQDVALRCDPISGHVSLYWYRQALGQGPEFLTYFNYEAQQDKSGLPNDRFSAERPEGSISTLTIQRTEQRDSAMYRCASRELLAGSGANVLTFGAGSRLTVL.

V usage is TRBV6-4 and J usage is TRBJ1-1, with TRBD1 as a possible D gene (6 bases). V was cut by 3 bases and J by 3 bases, with 14 bases left in between. This CDR3 has 15 amino acids. The germline gives CDR1 MRHNA, CDR2 SNTAGT. The chain's CDR3 is CASSELTGSDTEAFF. CDR3 DNA sequence: TGTGCCAGCAGTGAACTTACAGGGTCGGACACTGAAGCTTTCTTT.

CDR3 amino acids: CASSQHPDRNEKLFF. The CDR3 coding sequence is TGCGCCAGCAGCCAACACCCGGACAGGAATGAAAAACTGTTTTTT. V is TRBV4-1 and J is TRBJ1-4; 7 positions agree with TRBD1. The CDR3 is 15 residues long. The J segment lost 5 bases and the V segment lost 2 bases, leaving 5 bases of the junction unmatched. Looked up from germline, CDR1 is MGHRA and CDR2 is YSYEKL.

As concerns this clone: Other DNA sequences in this specimen translate into the identical CDR3. The V gene is TRBV18, the J gene TRBJ2-5; D is perhaps TRBD1 (5 bases). Trimming took off 2 bases at V and 5 bases at J, with 6 bases between the two ends. There are 12 residues in the CDR3. Germline values: CDR1 KGHSH, CDR2 LQKENI. CDR3 sequence: CASSPRGETQYF. CDR3 in DNA: TGTGCCAGCTCACCAAGGGGCGAGACCCAGTACTTC.

This chain connects TRBV6-5 to TRBJ1-2; D perhaps matches TRBD1 (6 bases). The CDR3 covers 15 residues. Germline assignment: CDR1 MNHEY and CDR2 SVGAGI. V lost 0 bases and J 2 bases, leaving 10 bases between the germline ends. Here the CDR3 DNA reads TGTGCCAGCAGTTACTCCAATCAGGGGAACTATGGCTACACCTTC. Protein sequence: CASSYSNQGNYGYTF.

A single count supports this clone. The same CDR3 is also encoded by other DNA sequences in this sample. The V and J genes are TRBV27 and TRBJ1-6; D unresolved. CDR1 is MNHEY, CDR2 SMNVEV, per germline (reference sequence). The CDR3 totals 15 residues. Trimming left V 4 bases short and J 5 bases short, with 12 bases between. The CDR3: CASSWGREDNSPLHF. The CDR3 nucleotides read TGTGCCAGCAGTTGGGGTCGGGAAGATAATTCACCCCTCCACTTT.

V and J are TRBV7-9 and TRBJ2-5; 12 bases map to TRBD1. V was clipped by 5 bases and J by 1 base; unmatched bases: 5. Germline V gene data show CDR1 as SEHNR and CDR2 as FQNEAQ (reference sequence). The CDR3 loop spans 16 amino acids. CDR3 nucleotides: TGTGCCAGCAGCCACGGGACAGGGGGCCCCCAAGAGACCCAGTACTTC. Amino acid sequence: CASSHGTGGPQETQYF.

The rearrangement joins TRBV9 to TRBJ1-2, with unresolved D. The CDR3 has 16 amino acids. Looked up from germline, CDR1 is SGDLS and CDR2 is YYNGEE. V lost 0 bases to trimming and J lost 2 bases, with 14 bases between them. Written as DNA, the CDR3 is TGTGCCAGCAGCGTAGCTATGCGGCAAACGAACTATGGCTACACCTTC. Encoded protein: CASSVAMRQTNYGYTF.

DNA of the CDR3: TGTGCCAGCAGTTCAGTCGACAGGGGCATCAATCAGCCCCAGCATTTT. Its translation is CASSSVDRGINQPQHF. The chain carries TRBV27 and TRBJ1-5; 8 bases align to TRBD1. Germline V lookup: CDR1 MNHEY, CDR2 SMNVEV (reference sequence). CDR3 length: 16 residues. The V gene end was trimmed by 4 bases and the J gene end by 3 bases; junction bases not matched to a gene: 8.

A few counts support this clone. This sequence joins TRBV5-5 and TRBJ1-5; 10 nucleotides agree with TRBD1. The germline CDR1 and CDR2 sequences are SGHKS and YYEKEE (reference sequence). This CDR3 is built from 14 residues. The ends lost 4 bases at V and 7 bases at J; junction bases unmatched: 5. The CDR3 DNA reads TGTGCCAGCAGCCCCGGACAGGGGGAACAGCCCCAGCATTTT. Its translation: CASSPGQGEQPQHF.

The chain carries TRBV27 and TRBJ2-1, with 7 bases aligning to TRBD1. The V and J ends lost 1 base and 3 bases, in that order; junction bases with no gene match: 9. In germline, CDR1 is MNHEY, CDR2 SMNVEV (reference sequence). The CDR3 totals 17 residues. CDR3 sequence reads: CASSLYRQGIIYNEQFF. In nucleotides, the CDR3 is TGTGCCAGCAGTTTATATCGACAGGGTATAATCTACAATGAGCAGTTCTTC.

The rearrangement links TRBV9 to TRBJ2-7; the D is unclear. CDR3 size: 14 residues. V was clipped by 1 base and J by 5 bases, with 13 bases between them. Germline CDR1 is SGDLS and CDR2 is YYNGEE. Written as DNA, the CDR3 is TGTGCCAGCAGCGTAAGTCCCAGATTCGACGAGCAGTACTTC. It yields the protein CASSVSPRFDEQYF. The full variable domain, with the rest looked up from reference TRBV9 and TRBJ2-7, is DSGVTQTPKHLITATGQRVTLRCSPRSGDLSVYWYQQSLDQGLQFLIQYYNGEERAKGNILERFSAQQFPDLHSELNLSSLELGDSALYFCASSVSPRFDEQYFGPGTRLTVT.

This clone was detected once. CDR3 DNA sequence: TGTGCCAGCTCACCAATTTGTGCGGAATCCTACGAGCAGTACTTC. Protein product: CASSPICAESYEQYF. V is TRBV18 and J is TRBJ2-7; D gene uncertain. The CDR3 has 15 amino acids. The V end was cut by 2 bases, the J end by 1 base, with 12 bases between. CDR1 is KGHSH and CDR2 is LQKENI in the germline V gene.

The rearrangement joins TRBV29-1 to TRBJ2-3; TRBD2 matches 12 bases. This CDR3 is 15 amino acids long. Per the germline V gene, CDR1 is SQVTM and CDR2 is ANQGSEA. V gave up 4 bases and J gave up 2 bases; unmatched junction bases: 4. The CDR3, as DNA: TGCAGCGTTGGGAGGACTAGCGGGGCCACAGATACGCAGTATTTT. Its protein is CSVGRTSGATDTQYF.

The chain recombines TRBV7-3 with TRBJ2-3, with 8 bases lining up with TRBD2. The CDR3 loop spans 17 amino acids. The germline gives CDR1 SGHTA, CDR2 FQGTGA. V lost 4 bases and J lost 5; bases outside the gene matches: 14. Written as DNA, the CDR3 is TGTGCCAGCAGCTCAGGCGGTAGCGGGGAGGAGGGAGATACGCAGTATTTT. This gives the protein CASSSGGSGEEGDTQYF.

The chain joins TRBV5-5 to TRBJ2-7; 9 nucleotides line up with TRBD2. Germline V gene sequence: CDR1 SGHKS, CDR2 YYEKEE (reference sequence). This CDR3 spans 16 amino acids. Trimming took 4 bases from V and 1 from J; bases not matched to a gene: 9. The CDR3 DNA follows: TGTGCCAGCAGCGCGCAGAGCGGGGGGCGATCCTACGAGCAGTACTTC. It translates to CASSAQSGGRSYEQYF.

V and J are TRBV6-5 and TRBJ2-1; D unclear. Trimming removed 0 bases from V and 7 bases from J, with 7 bases in between. The CDR3 is 13 amino acids. Germline-derived CDR1 and CDR2 are MNHEY and SVGAGI. The CDR3, as DNA: TGTGCCAGCAGTTACTCTCTAAAGAATGAGCAGTTCTTC. Its protein product is CASSYSLKNEQFF.

V is TRBV5-1 and J is TRBJ2-5, with 9 bases lining up with TRBD1. The germline gives CDR1 SGHRS, CDR2 YFSETQ. This CDR3 region has 20 residues. Trimming cost V 2 bases and J 3 bases; bases outside gene matches: 20. Here the CDR3 DNA reads TGCGCCAGCAGCTTCGGCGGCCACGGGGGGACAGGGACCGCTAAAGAGACCCAGTACTTC. It specifies CASSFGGHGGTGTAKETQYF.

CDR3 bases: TGCGCCAGCAAAGGCAGGGGTTTCTACAATGAGCAGTTCTTC. This encodes CASKGRGFYNEQFF. This chain links TRBV10-2 with TRBJ2-1; tentative D call: TRBD1 (6 bases). CDR3 length: 14 amino acids. Trimming shortened V by 7 bases and J by 3 bases, and 13 bases separated the two germline ends. Germline CDR1 is WSHSY and CDR2 is SAAADI.

This chain connects TRBV28 to TRBJ1-1; the D gene is possibly TRBD1 (5 bases). V lost 4 bases and J lost 3, with 21 bases in between. This CDR3 is built from 17 residues. Germline CDR1 reads MDHEN; CDR2 reads SYDVKM. Here the CDR3 reads CASSSLTVEWGDTEAFF. In DNA form, the CDR3 reads TGTGCCAGCAGTTCACTTACAGTTGAGTGGGGCGACACTGAAGCTTTCTTT.